The clone carrying this T cell receptor (beta chain) was picked up one time. Its cognate antigen is unknown. Pooled in the analysis were second doses at about 4 or about 12 weeks. This record belongs to a study of T cell responses to AZD1222 COVID-19 vaccine. Study-wide results and limits: No repertoire was sampled before or during the peak T cell response, only after it.

Using immunoSEQ multiplex PCR, the repertoire was profiled, and TCRdb retains in-frame clones only, with some absent. The table shows 250,000 to 300,000 clones, with 90% to 95% occurring only once. Per the germline V gene, CDR1 is MNHEY and CDR2 is SVGAGI. J was trimmed by 8 bases and V by 0 bases; bases with no gene match: 8. The CDR3 spans 15 residues. The V call is TRBV6-5, the J call TRBJ2-5; the match to TRBD1 covers 8 bases. Sample: peripheral blood, taken 28 days after the second AZD1222 dose. The receptor was derived from an adult who received the AZD1222 COVID-19 vaccine. CDR3 protein: CASSYSIGDRGTQYF. CDR3 sequence (DNA): TGTGCCAGCAGTTACTCGATTGGAGACAGGGGAACCCAGTACTTC.